The 10 T cell receptor beta chains listed next were all sequenced from one sample in a study of T cell repertoires in cytomegalovirus infection (dated 2019 in TCRdb). The intended sense of this specimen's treatment or condition label: in vitro stimulation with specific CMV peptide epitopes to enrich CMV-specific T cells. Sequencing took place on an Illumina HiSeq 1500. Using fastp trimming at Q25 and MiXCR clonotype assembly, TCRdb reanalyzed the public sequencing data and kept in-frame beta chains. Rows merge per CDR3 protein into single entries with the most common DNA and genes. The sample has roughly 990,000 distinct CDR3 sequences on record, 30% to 40% of them singletons. Around an eighth of the sample is held by the ten biggest clonotypes. No antigens are known for them. The sequenced sample was cultured CD8+ T cells from PBMCs, obtained from culture after CMV antigen stimulation. The receptors stem from a human donor in good health (CMV status not recorded). Some clones in this sample may be carry-over from other donors' samples.

The chain couples TRBV27 to TRBJ1-5, with 9 nucleotides matching TRBD1. V was clipped by 4 bases and J by 3 bases; unmatched bases: 4. Germline V gene sequence: CDR1 MNHEY, CDR2 SMNVEV (reference sequence). The CDR3 length is 15 residues. The CDR3 spells CASSWGTGTNQPQHF. CDR3 coding DNA: TGTGCCAGCAGTTGGGGGACAGGGACCAATCAGCCCCAGCATTTT.

The chain recombines TRBV4-1 with TRBJ2-5; D ambiguous. CDR1 is MGHRA, CDR2 YSYEKL, per germline. V was cut by 1 base and J by 4 bases, with 7 bases left in between. The CDR3 is 13 residues long. The CDR3 sequence is CASSQVPVETQYF. The DNA for the CDR3 is TGCGCCAGCAGCCAAGTTCCGGTAGAGACCCAGTACTTC.

This chain uses TRBV27 with TRBJ2-7, with 12 positions matching TRBD2. With V trimmed by 7 bases and J by 3 bases, 19 bases remained unmatched. The CDR3 runs to 19 residues. CDR1 and CDR2 (germline): MNHEY, SMNVEV (reference sequence). CDR3 sequence: CASTLAIGLAGKHYYEQYV. CDR3 nucleotide sequence: TGTGCCAGCACCCTAGCCATAGGACTAGCGGGGAAACATTACTACGAGCAGTACGTC.

The table lists this clonotype with a few counts. The V call is TRBV27, the J call TRBJ2-7; D is uncertain. Trimming shortened V by 6 bases and J by 5 bases, and 14 bases separated the two germline ends. The CDR3 has 13 residues. Looked up from germline, CDR1 is MNHEY and CDR2 is SMNVEV (reference sequence). Written as DNA, the CDR3 is TGTGCCAGCAGCACCCGGTCCCTAGACGAGCAGTACTTC. The encoded protein is CASSTRSLDEQYF.

As concerns this clonotype: This CDR3 is missing its conserved last phenylalanine or tryptophan, likely due to a read error. This chain links TRBV6-2 or TRBV6-3 with TRBJ2-5; the match to TRBD2 covers 7 bases. CDR3 length equals 13 residues. Germline V gene lookup returns CDR1 MNHEY and CDR2 SVGEGT. V lost 6 bases, J lost 5 bases, and 6 bases stayed unmatched. The CDR3 loop is CASRAGSWETQYL. The CDR3 region has the DNA TGTGCCAGCAGAGCGGGATCCTGGGAGACCCAGTACCTC.

In this sample, this clonotype turned up once. This may arise from a read error, as a much more abundant clone is one base away. The CDR3 sequence: CVSSTGGLTEKLFF. DNA for the CDR3: TGTGTCAGCAGCACGGGAGGTTTGACTGAAAAACTGTTTTTT. The J gene is TRBJ1-4, the V gene TRBV7-6; D remains ambiguous. The CDR3 runs 14 residues. Looked up from germline, CDR1 is SGHVS and CDR2 is FNYEAQ.

This clonotype was seen many times. This chain links TRBV7-8 with TRBJ2-1; the match to TRBD1 covers 8 bases. This CDR3 has 16 amino acids. In germline, CDR1 is SGHVS, CDR2 FQNEAQ. V dropped 6 bases and J dropped 8; count of bases not matched to a gene: 15. As DNA, the CDR3 is TGTGCCAGCAGAGGAGCAATGGGACAGGCAAGTGATGAGCAGTTCTTC. This translates into CASRGAMGQASDEQFF. The whole variable domain, remainder taken from reference TRBV7-8 and TRBJ2-1, is GAGVSQSPRYKVAKRGQDVALRCDPISGHVSLFWYQQALGQGPEFLTYFQNEAQLDKSGLPSDRFFAERPEGSVSTLKIQRTQQEDSAVYLCASRGAMGQASDEQFFGPGTRLTVL.

The chain carries TRBV6-5 and TRBJ1-5, with D perhaps TRBD1 (5 bases). V was cut by 2 bases and J by 0 bases, with 14 bases left in between. Germline loops: CDR1 MNHEY, CDR2 SVGAGI. CDR3 length: 17 residues. CDR3 nucleotides: TGTGCCAGCAGTTACGACCGGTCAGGGAATAGCAATCAGCCCCAGCATTTT. This translates into CASSYDRSGNSNQPQHF.

In its sample, this clonotype was seen many times. This rearrangement joins TRBV6-2 or TRBV6-3 to TRBJ2-7; 7 positions agree with TRBD2. Germline V gene lookup returns CDR1 MNHEY and CDR2 SVGEGT. The ends lost 2 bases at V and 2 bases at J; junction bases unmatched: 6. This CDR3 is 15 amino acids long. The CDR3 region has the DNA TGTGCCAGCAGTTACATGGGGGACTATCCCTACGAGCAGTACGTC. This encodes CASSYMGDYPYEQYV.

The V call is TRBV6-6, the J call TRBJ2-1; D is unclear. The germline V gene encodes CDR1 MNHNY and CDR2 SVGAGI (reference sequence). Trimming shortened V by 2 bases and J by 5 bases, and 7 bases separated the two germline ends. The CDR3 covers 13 residues. CDR3 region: CASSYLWNNEQFF. The CDR3, as DNA: TGTGCCAGCAGTTACCTTTGGAACAATGAGCAGTTCTTC.